The 10 T cell receptor beta chains below were found in one sample sequenced in a study of siplizumab effects on memory and regulatory T cells. The repertoire was sequenced with immunoSEQ multiplex PCR; TCRdb's copy has only in-frame clones and lacks some. The sample lists 70,000 to 90,000 clones, roughly 93% occurring once. The specimen was CD8+ T cells sorted from blood. The source is a human donor in good health.

V gene TRBV28 combines with J gene TRBJ2-2; 10 bases line up with TRBD1. CDR1 and CDR2 from the germline V gene are MDHEN and SYDVKM. V lost 7 bases and J lost 5; bases outside the gene matches: 4. CDR3 size: 14 residues. CDR3 protein: CASTGTGVTGELFF. The DNA of the CDR3 is TGTGCCAGCACGGGGACAGGGGTAACCGGGGAGCTGTTTTTT.

J is TRBJ2-7 and V is TRBV28; TRBD1 aligns across 8 bases. Germline values: CDR1 MDHEN, CDR2 SYDVKM. The CDR3 has 13 residues. Trimming took 2 bases from V and 5 from J; bases not matched to a gene: 2. CDR3 residues: CASSLPTGDEQYF. CDR3 DNA: TGTGCCAGCAGTTTACCGACAGGGGACGAGCAGTACTTC.

This clone was recorded once. The genes are TRBV10-3 and TRBJ2-3; D possibly matches TRBD1 or TRBD2 (6 bases each). V shed 7 bases and J shed 5 bases, with 13 bases lying between them. Germline V gives CDR1 ENHRY, CDR2 SYGVKD. This CDR3 contains 13 residues. Here the CDR3 DNA reads TGTGCCATCAAGGGGGGCCAGGAAGATACGCAGTATTTT. Translated, it gives CAIKGGQEDTQYF.

The chain links TRBV2 to TRBJ2-7; D is ambiguous. In germline, CDR1 is SNHLY, CDR2 FYNNEI. V gave up 6 bases and J gave up 7 bases, with 13 bases separating them. The CDR3 covers 12 residues. CDR3 in amino acids: CASSDLNGEQYF. CDR3 DNA: TGTGCCAGCAGCGACTTAAATGGGGAGCAGTACTTC.

The chain carries TRBV6-1 and TRBJ1-5, with TRBD1 as a possible D gene (5 bases). The CDR3 covers 16 residues. V gave up 1 base and J gave up 8 bases, with 18 bases separating them. Germline V gene data show CDR1 as MNHNS and CDR2 as SASEGT. The chain's CDR3 is CASSEEGRVTLEPQHF. The CDR3 DNA reads TGTGCCAGCAGTGAAGAGGGCAGGGTGACCCTGGAGCCCCAGCATTTT.

V and J are TRBV4-3 and TRBJ2-7; the match to TRBD2 covers 9 bases. V was pared by 0 bases and J by 4 bases, with 7 bases of the junction left unmatched. CDR3 length equals 16 residues. Germline V gene sequence: CDR1 LGHNA, CDR2 YSLEER. The CDR3 nucleotides read TGCGCCAGCAGCCAAGATCGGGGCGGGGGGGCATACGAGCAGTACTTC. Amino acid sequence: CASSQDRGGGAYEQYF.

The CDR3 DNA sequence: TGCAGCGTTGCCCAGCGGGGGGAGAGTGAGCAGTTCTTC. Translating it yields CSVAQRGESEQFF. The chain couples TRBV29-1 to TRBJ2-1; 9 nucleotides match TRBD2. V was pared by 4 bases and J by 9 bases, with 7 bases of the junction left unmatched. The CDR3 runs 13 residues. Germline V gene sequence: CDR1 SQVTM, CDR2 ANQGSEA.

The CDR3 spells CASNPLGQSGYEQYF. For the CDR3, the DNA is TGTGCCAGCAACCCCTTGGGACAGTCCGGCTACGAGCAGTACTTC. The rearrangement links TRBV28 to TRBJ2-7, with TRBD1 identical over 7 bases. Germline CDR1 and CDR2: MDHEN and SYDVKM. This CDR3 region has 15 residues. Unmatched junction bases numbered 12, after V lost 7 bases and J lost 3 bases.

This clone has just one count. The chain has TRBV7-9 and TRBJ1-2; no definite D call. Trimming removed 1 base from V and 8 bases from J, with 11 bases in between. The CDR3 is 13 amino acids. Germline CDR1 is SEHNR and CDR2 is FQNEAQ (reference sequence). In DNA, the CDR3 is TGTGCCAGCAGCTTAGAGGGCATACTCGGCTACACCTTC. This codes for CASSLEGILGYTF.

The chain is built from TRBV4-1 and TRBJ2-7; D is unresolved. The CDR3 runs 13 residues. V dropped 0 bases and J dropped 4 bases, with 7 bases sitting between them. Germline loops: CDR1 MGHRA, CDR2 YSYEKL. CDR3 residues: CASSQDEEYEQYF. The CDR3 DNA follows: TGCGCCAGCAGCCAAGACGAGGAATACGAGCAGTACTTC.